The 15 T cell receptor beta chains reported below all come from one sample, sequenced in a study of T cells after yellow fever vaccination. TCRdb reanalysed the 5' RACE reads using MiXCR and keeps one entry per CDR3 protein. The sample lists about 400,000 distinct CDR3 sequences; approximately 10% were seen once. The sequencing here drew on PBMCs, taken on the day of the first yellow fever vaccination. The receptor source for this set is a man aged 18 to 30 who received the YFV17D yellow fever vaccine.

Ten or more counts support this clonotype. J is TRBJ2-1 and V is TRBV6-1; 12 positions match TRBD2. V lost 6 bases and J lost 7; bases outside the gene matches: 7. This CDR3 is built from 15 residues. CDR1 and CDR2 from the germline V gene are MNHNS and SASEGT. CDR3 DNA sequence: TGTGCCAGCAGCTCGACTAGCGGGGGTCCAAATGAGCAGTTCTTC. This encodes CASSSTSGGPNEQFF.

The chain carries TRBV7-9 and TRBJ2-3, with 9 bases matching TRBD2. Germline CDR1 and CDR2: SEHNR and FQNEAQ (reference sequence). The CDR3 is made up of 16 amino acids. V lost 2 bases, J lost 14 bases, and 17 bases stayed unmatched. DNA of the CDR3: TGTGCCAGCAGCTTAATGGCGGGGGGGGCCCCCGGGGCGCTGTATTTT. Translating gives CASSLMAGGAPGALYF.

This clonotype has ten or more counts. V usage is TRBV20-1 and J usage is TRBJ2-3, with D uncertain. The CDR3 length is 13 residues. Germline lookup yields CDR1 DFQATT and CDR2 SNEGSKA (reference sequence). Trimming took 0 bases from V and 4 from J, leaving 8 bases between them. The CDR3 region is CSARDGVSDTQYF. The CDR3 bases are TGCAGTGCTAGAGACGGCGTTTCAGATACGCAGTATTTT.

This clonotype was recorded at least ten times. The V call is TRBV24-1, the J call TRBJ2-3; 7 bases align to TRBD1. This CDR3 comprises 15 residues. V lost 4 bases, J lost 3 bases, and 6 bases stayed unmatched. Per germline, CDR1 KGHDR and CDR2 SFDVKD. CDR3 amino acids: CATSEGGAVTDTQYF. The CDR3 region has the DNA TGTGCCACCAGTGAAGGGGGCGCGGTAACAGATACGCAGTATTTT.

This clonotype was seen ten or more times. This rearrangement joins TRBV12-3 or TRBV12-4 to TRBJ2-2; D is possibly TRBD2 (5 bases). The CDR3 is made up of 15 amino acids. V was clipped by 0 bases and J by 6 bases, with 11 bases between them. CDR3 in amino acids: CASSLASLVAGELFF. In DNA, the CDR3 is TGTGCCAGCAGTTTAGCATCACTAGTGGCCGGGGAGCTGTTTTTT.

This chain uses TRBV6-1 with TRBJ2-1; D gene uncertain. CDR3 length: 15 amino acids. CDR1 MNHNS and CDR2 SASEGT come from the germline V gene. Trimming left V 6 bases short and J 1 base short, with 13 bases between. The CDR3 reads CASSSTTRSYNEQFF. DNA of the CDR3: TGTGCCAGCAGCTCGACGACGCGTTCCTACAATGAGCAGTTCTTC.

This clonotype was observed a handful of times. The J gene is TRBJ1-2, the V gene TRBV7-8; possible D gene TRBD1, 6 bases. The germline V gene encodes CDR1 SGHVS and CDR2 FQNEAQ. The CDR3 covers 14 residues. The V gene lost 5 bases and the J gene lost 4 bases, with 14 bases spanning the gap. As DNA, the CDR3 is TGTGCCAGCAGCCTGGACAGTACCCCCTATGGCTACACCTTC. Its protein product is CASSLDSTPYGYTF.

The chain has TRBV4-1 and TRBJ2-3; 12 nucleotides agree with TRBD2. The CDR3 consists of 15 residues. V lost 6 bases to trimming and J lost 1 base; unmatched junction nucleotides: 2. Looked up from germline, CDR1 is MGHRA and CDR2 is YSYEKL. CDR3 in amino acids: CASRRLAGGTDTQYF. The CDR3 DNA is TGCGCCAGCAGGCGACTAGCGGGGGGCACAGATACGCAGTATTTT.

Only a few counts were recorded for this clonotype. The J gene is TRBJ2-5, the V gene TRBV20-1; TRBD1 matches 7 bases. The CDR3 sequence is 14 residues long. Per germline, CDR1 DFQATT and CDR2 SNEGSKA (reference sequence). The ends lost 4 bases at V and 4 bases at J; junction bases unmatched: 9. CDR3 residues: CSAILTGSRETQYF. In nucleotides, the CDR3 is TGCAGTGCTATCTTGACAGGGTCACGAGAGACCCAGTACTTC.

The chain recombines TRBV4-1 with TRBJ2-3, with TRBD2 identical over 11 bases. CDR1 and CDR2 (germline): MGHRA, YSYEKL. V was clipped by 1 base and J by 2 bases; unmatched bases: 8. The CDR3 extends over 18 amino acids. CDR3 nucleotides: TGCGCCAGCAGCCAAGGAGGGACTAGCGGAGAACTCACAGATACGCAGTATTTT. It specifies CASSQGGTSGELTDTQYF.

Ten or more counts support this clonotype. This chain joins TRBV12-3 or TRBV12-4 and TRBJ1-6; D is possibly TRBD1 (5 bases). This CDR3 has 15 amino acids. V was pared by 3 bases and J by 7 bases, with 13 bases between. CDR3 nucleotides: TGTGCCAGCAGTTTCGGGCAGGGAGGGAATTCACCCCTCCACTTT. Residues: CASSFGQGGNSPLHF.

A few counts support this clonotype. The chain recombines TRBV28 with TRBJ1-2, with D perhaps TRBD1 (6 bases). The CDR3 spans 12 residues. With 11 bases removed from V and 3 bases from J, the gap between germline ends came to 13 bases. In germline, CDR1 is MDHEN, CDR2 SYDVKM. The CDR3 sequence is CAARAGDYGYTF. CDR3 DNA sequence: TGTGCCGCCAGGGCAGGGGACTATGGCTACACCTTC.

This clonotype was seen a few times. The chain carries TRBV7-8 and TRBJ2-7; a possible D gene is TRBD1 (6 bases). The CDR3 length is 12 residues. V was shortened by 3 bases and J by 6 bases, with 9 bases between the two germline ends. Germline V gene lookup returns CDR1 SGHVS and CDR2 FQNEAQ. Here the CDR3 DNA reads TGTGCCAGCAGCTTTAGGGACACCGAGCAGTACGTC. Its protein product is CASSFRDTEQYV.

This clonotype was recorded a few times. CDR3 sequence reads: CASSPRPLPSGNTIYF. CDR3 bases: TGTGCCAGCAGCCCCCGGCCCCTACCCTCTGGAAACACCATATATTTT. V and J are TRBV7-9 and TRBJ1-3, with D unresolved. The germline gives CDR1 SEHNR, CDR2 FQNEAQ (reference sequence). The CDR3 is made up of 16 amino acids. Trimming removed 5 bases at V and 0 bases at J, with 14 bases between.

This clonotype turned up a few times. This sequence joins TRBV5-5 and TRBJ1-1; D is possibly TRBD1 (6 bases). The V end was cut by 2 bases, the J end by 0 bases, with 14 bases between. The length of the CDR3 is 16 residues. Germline assignment: CDR1 SGHKS and CDR2 YYEKEE (reference sequence). CDR3 coding DNA: TGTGCCAGCAGCTTTTGGGGGGGCCTCCTGAACACTGAAGCTTTCTTT. It yields the protein CASSFWGGLLNTEAFF.